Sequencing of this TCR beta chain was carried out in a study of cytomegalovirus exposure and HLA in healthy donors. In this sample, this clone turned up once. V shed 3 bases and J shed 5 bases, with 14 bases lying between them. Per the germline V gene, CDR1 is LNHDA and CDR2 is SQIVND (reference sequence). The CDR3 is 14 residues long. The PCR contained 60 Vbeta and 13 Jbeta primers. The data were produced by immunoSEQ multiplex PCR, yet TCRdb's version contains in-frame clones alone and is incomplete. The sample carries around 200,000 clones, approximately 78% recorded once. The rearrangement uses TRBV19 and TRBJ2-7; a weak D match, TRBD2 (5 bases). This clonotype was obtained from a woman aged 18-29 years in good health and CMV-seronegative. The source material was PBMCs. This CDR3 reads CASSIPGGSNEQYF. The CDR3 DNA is TGTGCCAGTAGTATTCCAGGCGGGTCCAACGAGCAGTACTTC.